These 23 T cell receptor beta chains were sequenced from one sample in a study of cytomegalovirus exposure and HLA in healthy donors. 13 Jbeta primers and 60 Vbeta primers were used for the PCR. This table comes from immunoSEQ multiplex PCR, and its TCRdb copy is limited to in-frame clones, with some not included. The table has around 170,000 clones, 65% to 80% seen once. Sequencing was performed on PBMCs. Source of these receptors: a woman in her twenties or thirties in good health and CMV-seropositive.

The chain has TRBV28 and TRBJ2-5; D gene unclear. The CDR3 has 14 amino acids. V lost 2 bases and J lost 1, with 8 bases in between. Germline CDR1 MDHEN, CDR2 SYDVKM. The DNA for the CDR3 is TGTGCCAGCAGTTTAGGGCAGTTCCAAGAGACCCAGTACTTC. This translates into CASSLGQFQETQYF.

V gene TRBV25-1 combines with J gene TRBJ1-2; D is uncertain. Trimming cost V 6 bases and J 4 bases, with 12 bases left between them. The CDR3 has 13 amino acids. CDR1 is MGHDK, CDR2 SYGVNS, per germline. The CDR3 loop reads CASSHAAFYGYTF. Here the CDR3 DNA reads TGTGCCAGCAGCCACGCAGCGTTCTATGGCTACACCTTC.

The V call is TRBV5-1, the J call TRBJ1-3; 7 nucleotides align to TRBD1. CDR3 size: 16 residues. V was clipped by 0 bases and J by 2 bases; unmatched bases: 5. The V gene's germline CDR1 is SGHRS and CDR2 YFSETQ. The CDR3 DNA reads TGCGCCAGCAGCTTGGGAGGGGGCAGAACTGGAAACACCATATATTTT. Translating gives CASSLGGGRTGNTIYF.

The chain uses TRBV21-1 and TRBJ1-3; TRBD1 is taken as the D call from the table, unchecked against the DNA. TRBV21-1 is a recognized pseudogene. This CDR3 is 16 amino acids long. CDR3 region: CASSKGQGHSGNTIYF. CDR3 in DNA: TGTGCCAGCAGCAAAGGACAGGGGCACTCTGGAAACACCATATATTTT.

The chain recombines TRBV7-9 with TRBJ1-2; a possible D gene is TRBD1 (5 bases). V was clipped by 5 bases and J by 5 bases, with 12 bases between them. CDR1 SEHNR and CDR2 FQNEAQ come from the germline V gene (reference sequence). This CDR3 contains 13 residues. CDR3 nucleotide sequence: TGTGCCAGCAGCGCAGGGTTACGTTATGGCTACACCTTC. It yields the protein CASSAGLRYGYTF.

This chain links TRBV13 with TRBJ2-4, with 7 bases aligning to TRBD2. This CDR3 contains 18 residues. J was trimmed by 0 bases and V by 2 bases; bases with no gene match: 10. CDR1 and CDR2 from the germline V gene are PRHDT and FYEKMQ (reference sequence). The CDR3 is CASSLRRGGGLAKNIQYF. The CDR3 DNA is TGTGCCAGCAGCTTACGGCGAGGCGGGGGTTTAGCCAAAAACATTCAGTACTTC.

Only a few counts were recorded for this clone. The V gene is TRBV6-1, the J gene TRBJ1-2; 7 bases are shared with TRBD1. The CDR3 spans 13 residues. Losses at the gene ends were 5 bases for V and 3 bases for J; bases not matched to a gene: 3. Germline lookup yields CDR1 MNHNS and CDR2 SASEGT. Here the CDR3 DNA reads TGTGCCAGCAGTTCCGGACAGGACTATGGCTACACCTTC. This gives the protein CASSSGQDYGYTF.

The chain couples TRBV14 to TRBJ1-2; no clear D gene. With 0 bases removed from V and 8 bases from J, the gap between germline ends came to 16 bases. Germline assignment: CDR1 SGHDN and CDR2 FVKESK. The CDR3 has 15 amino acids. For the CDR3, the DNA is TGTGCCAGCAGCCAAGAGAGCGGGGAATTTTGGGGCTACACCTTC. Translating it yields CASSQESGEFWGYTF.

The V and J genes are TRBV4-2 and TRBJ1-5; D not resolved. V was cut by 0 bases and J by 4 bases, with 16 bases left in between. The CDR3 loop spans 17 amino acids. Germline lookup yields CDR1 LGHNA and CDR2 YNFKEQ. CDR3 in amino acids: CASSQDLMKAENQPQHF. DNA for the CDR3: TGTGCCAGCAGCCAAGACCTGATGAAGGCGGAAAATCAGCCCCAGCATTTT.

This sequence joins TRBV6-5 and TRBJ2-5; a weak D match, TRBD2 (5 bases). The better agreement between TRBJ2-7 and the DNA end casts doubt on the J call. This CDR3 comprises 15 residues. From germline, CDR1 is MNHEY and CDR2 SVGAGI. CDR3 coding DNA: TGTGCCAGCAGTTACTCAGGGAGCCCCTCCTACGAGCAGTACTTC. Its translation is CASSYSGSPSYEQYF.

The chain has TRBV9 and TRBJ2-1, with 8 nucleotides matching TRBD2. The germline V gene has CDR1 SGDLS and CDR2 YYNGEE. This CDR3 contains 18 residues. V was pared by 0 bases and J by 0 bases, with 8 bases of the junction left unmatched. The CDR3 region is CASSVGGGGSSSYNEQFF. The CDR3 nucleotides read TGTGCCAGCAGCGTAGGGGGCGGGGGGTCAAGCTCCTACAATGAGCAGTTCTTC.

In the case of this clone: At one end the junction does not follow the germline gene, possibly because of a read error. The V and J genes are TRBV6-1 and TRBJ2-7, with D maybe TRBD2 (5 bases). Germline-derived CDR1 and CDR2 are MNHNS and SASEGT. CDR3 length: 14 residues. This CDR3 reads CASSEGGLSYEQYF. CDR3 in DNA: TGTGCCAGCAGCGAAGGAGGTCTTTCCTACGAGCAGTACTTC.

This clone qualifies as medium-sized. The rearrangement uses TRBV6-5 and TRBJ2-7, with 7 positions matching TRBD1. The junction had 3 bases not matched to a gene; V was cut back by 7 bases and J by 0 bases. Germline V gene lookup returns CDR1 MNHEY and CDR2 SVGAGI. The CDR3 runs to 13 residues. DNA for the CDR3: TGTGCCAGCACAGGGGACAGCTCCTACGAGCAGTACTTC. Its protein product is CASTGDSSYEQYF.

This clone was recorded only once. Written as DNA, the CDR3 is TGTGCCAGCAGTGCAGGGGCCAACGAGCAGTACTTC. Translation: CASSAGANEQYF. The chain has TRBV28 and TRBJ2-7; perhaps TRBD1 as D (6 bases). CDR1 is MDHEN, CDR2 SYDVKM, per germline. This CDR3 has 12 amino acids. V shed 5 bases and J shed 5 bases, with 10 bases lying between them. Based on the CDR3 plus reference TRBV28 and TRBJ2-7, the full variable domain is DVKVTQSSRYLVKRTGEKVFLECVQDMDHENMFWYRQDPGLGLRLIYFSYDVKMKEKGDIPEGYSVSREKKERFSLILESASTNQTSMYLCASSAGANEQYFGPGTRLTVT.

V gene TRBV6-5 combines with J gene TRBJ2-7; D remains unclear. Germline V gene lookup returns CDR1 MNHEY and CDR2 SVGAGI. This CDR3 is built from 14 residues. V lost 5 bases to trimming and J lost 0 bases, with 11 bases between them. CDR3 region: CASSGAAISYEQYF. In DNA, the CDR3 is TGTGCCAGCAGTGGCGCGGCTATCTCCTACGAGCAGTACTTC.

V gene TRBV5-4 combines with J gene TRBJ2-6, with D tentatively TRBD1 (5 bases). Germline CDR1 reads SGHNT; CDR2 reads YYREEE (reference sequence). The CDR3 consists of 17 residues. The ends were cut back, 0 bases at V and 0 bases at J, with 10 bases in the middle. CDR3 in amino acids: CASSLGQLISGANVLTF. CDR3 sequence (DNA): TGTGCCAGCAGCTTGGGACAGCTCATCTCTGGGGCCAACGTCCTGACTTTC.

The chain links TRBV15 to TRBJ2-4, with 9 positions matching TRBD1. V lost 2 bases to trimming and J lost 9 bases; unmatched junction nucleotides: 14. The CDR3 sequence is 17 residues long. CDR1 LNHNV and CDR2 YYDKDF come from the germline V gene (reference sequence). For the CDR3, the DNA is TGTGCCACCAGCAGAAACTCCCGGGGACAGGGTCGGATCATTCAGTACTTC. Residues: CATSRNSRGQGRIIQYF. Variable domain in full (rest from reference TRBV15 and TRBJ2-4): DAMVIQNPRYQVTQFGKPVTLSCSQTLNHNVMYWYQQKSSQAPKLLFHYYDKDFNNEADTPDNFQSRRPNTSFCFLDIRSPGLGDTAMYLCATSRNSRGQGRIIQYFGAGTRLSVL.

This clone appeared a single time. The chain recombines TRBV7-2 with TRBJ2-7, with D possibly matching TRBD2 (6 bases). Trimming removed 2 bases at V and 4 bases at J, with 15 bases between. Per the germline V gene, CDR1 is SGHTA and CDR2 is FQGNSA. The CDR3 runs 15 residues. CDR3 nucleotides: TGTGCCAGCAGCTTAAGGCGGGACTTAGGATACGAGCAGTACTTC. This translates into CASSLRRDLGYEQYF.

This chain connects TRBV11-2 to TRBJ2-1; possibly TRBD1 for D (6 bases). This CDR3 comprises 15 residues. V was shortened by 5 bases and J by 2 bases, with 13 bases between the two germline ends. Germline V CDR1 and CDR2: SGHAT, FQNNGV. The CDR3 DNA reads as TGTGCCAGCAGCGAGGACAGCGCTGCCTACAATGAGCAGTTCTTC. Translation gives CASSEDSAAYNEQFF.

CDR3 in DNA: TGTGCCAGCAGTCTCGACAGGGGGCGGAGCACTGAAGCTTTCTTT. Translating it yields CASSLDRGRSTEAFF. The chain employs TRBV27 and TRBJ1-1, with TRBD1 matching 10 bases. J gave up 4 bases and V 5 bases, and 7 bases lay outside the gene matches. The germline CDR1 and CDR2 sequences are MNHEY and SMNVEV (reference sequence). The CDR3 runs 15 residues.

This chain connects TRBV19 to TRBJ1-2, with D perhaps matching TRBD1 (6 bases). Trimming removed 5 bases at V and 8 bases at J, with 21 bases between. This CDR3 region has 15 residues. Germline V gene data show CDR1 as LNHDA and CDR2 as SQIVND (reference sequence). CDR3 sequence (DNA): TGTGCCAGTAGTGCCCGCAGGGGCCCTCCCCGAGGCTACACCTTC. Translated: CASSARRGPPRGYTF. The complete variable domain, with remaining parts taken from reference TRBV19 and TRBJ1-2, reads DGGITQSPKYLFRKEGQNVTLSCEQNLNHDAMYWYRQDPGQGLRLIYYSQIVNDFQKGDIAEGYSVSREKKESFPLTVTSAQKNPTAFYLCASSARRGPPRGYTFGSGTRLTVV.

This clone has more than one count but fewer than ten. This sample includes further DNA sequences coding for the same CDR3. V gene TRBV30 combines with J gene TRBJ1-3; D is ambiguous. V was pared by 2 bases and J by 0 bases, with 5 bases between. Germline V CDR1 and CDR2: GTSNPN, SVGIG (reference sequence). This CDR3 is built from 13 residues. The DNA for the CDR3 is TGTGCCTGGAGTCGGGGCTCTGGAAACACCATATATTTT. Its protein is CAWSRGSGNTIYF.

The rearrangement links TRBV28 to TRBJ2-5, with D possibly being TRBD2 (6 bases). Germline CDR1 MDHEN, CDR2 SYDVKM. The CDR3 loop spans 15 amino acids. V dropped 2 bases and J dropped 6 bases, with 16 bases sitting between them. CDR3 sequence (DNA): TGTGCCAGCAGTTTACAGGGAGGCGTGGTAAAGACCCAGTACTTC. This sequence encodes CASSLQGGVVKTQYF. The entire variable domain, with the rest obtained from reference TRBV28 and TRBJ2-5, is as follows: DVKVTQSSRYLVKRTGEKVFLECVQDMDHENMFWYRQDPGLGLRLIYFSYDVKMKEKGDIPEGYSVSREKKERFSLILESASTNQTSMYLCASSLQGGVVKTQYFGPGTRLLVL.